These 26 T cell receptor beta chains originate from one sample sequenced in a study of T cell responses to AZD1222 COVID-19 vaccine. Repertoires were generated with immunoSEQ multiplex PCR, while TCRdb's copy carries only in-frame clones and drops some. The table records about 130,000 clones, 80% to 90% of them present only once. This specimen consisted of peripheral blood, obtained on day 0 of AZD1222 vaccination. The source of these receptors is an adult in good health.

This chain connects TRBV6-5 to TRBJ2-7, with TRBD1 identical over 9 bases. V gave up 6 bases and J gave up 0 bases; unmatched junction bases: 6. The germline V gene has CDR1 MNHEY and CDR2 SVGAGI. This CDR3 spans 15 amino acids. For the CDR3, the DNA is TGTGCCAGCAGGCCAGGACAGGGGAGCTCCTACGAGCAGTACTTC. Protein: CASRPGQGSSYEQYF.

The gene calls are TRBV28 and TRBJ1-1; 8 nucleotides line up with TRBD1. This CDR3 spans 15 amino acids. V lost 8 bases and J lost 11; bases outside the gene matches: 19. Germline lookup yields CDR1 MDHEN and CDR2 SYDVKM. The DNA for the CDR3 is TGTGCCAGCTCTCGTCCAGGGGGCTTCACCGCGGAGGCTTTCTTT. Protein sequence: CASSRPGGFTAEAFF.

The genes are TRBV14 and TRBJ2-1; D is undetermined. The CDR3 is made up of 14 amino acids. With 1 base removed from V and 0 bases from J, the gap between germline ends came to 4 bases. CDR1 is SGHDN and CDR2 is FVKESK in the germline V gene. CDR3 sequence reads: CASSQGTSYNEQFF. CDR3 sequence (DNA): TGTGCCAGCAGCCAAGGGACCTCCTACAATGAGCAGTTCTTC. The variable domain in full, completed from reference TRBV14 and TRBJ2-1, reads EAGVTQFPSHSVIEKGQTVTLRCDPISGHDNLYWYRRVMGKEIKFLLHFVKESKQDESGMPNNRFLAERTGGTYSTLKVQPAELEDSGVYFCASSQGTSYNEQFFGPGTRLTVL.

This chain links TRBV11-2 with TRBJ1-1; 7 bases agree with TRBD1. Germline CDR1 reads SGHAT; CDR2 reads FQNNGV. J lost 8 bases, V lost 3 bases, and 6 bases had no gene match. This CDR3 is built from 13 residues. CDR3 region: CASSFQGGLEAFF. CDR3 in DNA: TGTGCCAGCAGCTTCCAGGGGGGATTGGAAGCTTTCTTT.

The chain's CDR3 is CASSLWGAGELFF. Here the CDR3 DNA reads TGTGCCAGCAGCTTGTGGGGCGCTGGGGAGCTGTTTTTT. V is TRBV5-4 and J is TRBJ2-2, with a possible D match to TRBD1 (5 bases). CDR3 size: 13 residues. Germline assignment: CDR1 SGHNT and CDR2 YYREEE (reference sequence). V was shortened by 1 base and J by 8 bases, with 9 bases between the two germline ends.

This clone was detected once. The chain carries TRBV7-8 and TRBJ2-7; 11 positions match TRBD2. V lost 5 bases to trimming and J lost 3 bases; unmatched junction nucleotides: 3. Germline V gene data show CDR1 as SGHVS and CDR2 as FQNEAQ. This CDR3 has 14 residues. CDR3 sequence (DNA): TGTGCCAGCAGCCCCGGGACTAGCGGCTACGAGCAGTACTTC. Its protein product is CASSPGTSGYEQYF.

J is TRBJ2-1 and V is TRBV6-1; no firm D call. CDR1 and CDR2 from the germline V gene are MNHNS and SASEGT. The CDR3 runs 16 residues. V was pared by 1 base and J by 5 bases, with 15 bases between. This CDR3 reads CASSEGPDPRHNEQFF. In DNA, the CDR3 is TGTGCCAGCAGTGAAGGACCCGATCCACGGCACAATGAGCAGTTCTTC.

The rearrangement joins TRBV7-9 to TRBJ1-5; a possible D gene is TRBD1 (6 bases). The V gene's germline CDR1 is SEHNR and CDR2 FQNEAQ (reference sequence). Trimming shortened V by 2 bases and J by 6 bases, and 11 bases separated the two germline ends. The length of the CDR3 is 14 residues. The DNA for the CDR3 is TGTGCCAGCAGCTTATCGGCAGGGGCTCAGCCCCAGCATTTT. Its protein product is CASSLSAGAQPQHF. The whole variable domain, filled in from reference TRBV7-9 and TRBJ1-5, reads DTGVSQNPRHKITKRGQNVTFRCDPISEHNRLYWYRQTLGQGPEFLTYFQNEAQLEKSRLLSDRFSAERPKGSFSTLEIQRTEQGDSAMYLCASSLSAGAQPQHFGDGTRLSIL.

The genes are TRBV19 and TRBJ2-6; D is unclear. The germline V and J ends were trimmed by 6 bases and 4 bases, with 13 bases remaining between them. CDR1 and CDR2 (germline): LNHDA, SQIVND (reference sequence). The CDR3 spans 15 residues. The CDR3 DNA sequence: TGTGCCAGTAGAATATCAGCAAGGGGGGCCAACGTCCTGACTTTC. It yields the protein CASRISARGANVLTF.

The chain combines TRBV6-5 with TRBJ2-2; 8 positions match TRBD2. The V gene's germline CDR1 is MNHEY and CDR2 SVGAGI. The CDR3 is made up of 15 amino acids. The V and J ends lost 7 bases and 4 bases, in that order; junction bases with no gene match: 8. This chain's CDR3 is CASTLRGVATGELFF. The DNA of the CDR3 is TGTGCCAGCACACTGCGGGGGGTTGCCACCGGGGAGCTGTTTTTT.

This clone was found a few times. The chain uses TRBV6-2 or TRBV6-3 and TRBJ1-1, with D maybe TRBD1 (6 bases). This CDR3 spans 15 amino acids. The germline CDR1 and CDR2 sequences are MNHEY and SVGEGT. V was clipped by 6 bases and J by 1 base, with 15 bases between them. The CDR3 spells CASSGLLDRNTEAFF. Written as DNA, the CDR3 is TGTGCCAGCAGCGGACTCTTGGACAGGAACACTGAAGCTTTCTTT.

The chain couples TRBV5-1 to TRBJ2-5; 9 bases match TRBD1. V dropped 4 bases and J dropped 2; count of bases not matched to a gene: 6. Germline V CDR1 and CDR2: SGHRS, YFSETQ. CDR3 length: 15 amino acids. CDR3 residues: CASSQGTGPQETQYF. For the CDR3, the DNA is TGCGCCAGCAGCCAGGGGACAGGGCCTCAAGAGACCCAGTACTTC.

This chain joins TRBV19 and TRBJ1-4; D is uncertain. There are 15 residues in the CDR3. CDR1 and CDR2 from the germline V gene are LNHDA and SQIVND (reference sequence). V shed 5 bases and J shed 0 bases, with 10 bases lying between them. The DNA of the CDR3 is TGTGCCAGTAGTCCGCACGAGGCAACTAATGAAAAACTGTTTTTT. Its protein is CASSPHEATNEKLFF. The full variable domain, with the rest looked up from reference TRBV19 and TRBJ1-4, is DGGITQSPKYLFRKEGQNVTLSCEQNLNHDAMYWYRQDPGQGLRLIYYSQIVNDFQKGDIAEGYSVSREKKESFPLTVTSAQKNPTAFYLCASSPHEATNEKLFFGSGTQLSVL.

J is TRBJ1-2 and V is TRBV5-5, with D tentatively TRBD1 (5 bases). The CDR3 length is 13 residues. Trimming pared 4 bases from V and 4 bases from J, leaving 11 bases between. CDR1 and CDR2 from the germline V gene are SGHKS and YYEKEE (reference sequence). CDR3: CASSVTDPYGYTF. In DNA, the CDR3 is TGTGCCAGCAGCGTGACAGACCCCTATGGCTACACCTTC. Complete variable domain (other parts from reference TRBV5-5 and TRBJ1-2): DAGVTQSPTHLIKTRGQQVTLRCSPISGHKSVSWYQQVLGQGPQFIFQYYEKEERGRGNFPDRFSARQFPNYSSELNVNALLLGDSALYLCASSVTDPYGYTFGSGTRLTVV.

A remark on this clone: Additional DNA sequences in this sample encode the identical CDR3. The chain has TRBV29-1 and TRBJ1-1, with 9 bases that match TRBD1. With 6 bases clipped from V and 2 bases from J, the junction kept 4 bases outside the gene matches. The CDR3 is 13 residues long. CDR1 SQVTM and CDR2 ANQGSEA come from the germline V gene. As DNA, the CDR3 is TGCAGCGTGAGGGGACAGGGTAACACTGAAGCTTTCTTT. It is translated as CSVRGQGNTEAFF.

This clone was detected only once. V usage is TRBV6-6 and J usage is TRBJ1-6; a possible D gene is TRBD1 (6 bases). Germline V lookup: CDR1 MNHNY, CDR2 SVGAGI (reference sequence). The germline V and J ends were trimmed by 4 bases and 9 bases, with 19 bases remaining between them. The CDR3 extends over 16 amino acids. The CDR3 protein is CASSSSLGRGSSPLHF. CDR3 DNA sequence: TGTGCCAGCAGTTCCTCCCTGGGCAGGGGAAGTTCACCCCTCCACTTT.

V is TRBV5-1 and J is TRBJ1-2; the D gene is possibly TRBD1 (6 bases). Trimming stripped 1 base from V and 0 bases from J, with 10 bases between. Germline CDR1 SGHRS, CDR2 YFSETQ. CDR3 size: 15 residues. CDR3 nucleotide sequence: TGCGCCAGCAGCTTGCCCACAGGGACTAACTATGGCTACACCTTC. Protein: CASSLPTGTNYGYTF.

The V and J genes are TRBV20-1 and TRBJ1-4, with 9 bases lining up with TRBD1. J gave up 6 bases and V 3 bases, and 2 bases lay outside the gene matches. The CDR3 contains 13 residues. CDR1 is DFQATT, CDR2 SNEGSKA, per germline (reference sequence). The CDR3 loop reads CSASRTGDEKLFF. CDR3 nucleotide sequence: TGCAGTGCTAGTAGGACAGGGGATGAAAAACTGTTTTTT.

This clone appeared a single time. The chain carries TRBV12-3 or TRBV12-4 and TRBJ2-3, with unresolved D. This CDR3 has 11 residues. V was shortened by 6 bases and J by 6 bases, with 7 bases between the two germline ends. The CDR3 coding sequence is TGTGCCAGCAGGAAGAGGGATACGCAGTATTTT. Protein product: CASRKRDTQYF.

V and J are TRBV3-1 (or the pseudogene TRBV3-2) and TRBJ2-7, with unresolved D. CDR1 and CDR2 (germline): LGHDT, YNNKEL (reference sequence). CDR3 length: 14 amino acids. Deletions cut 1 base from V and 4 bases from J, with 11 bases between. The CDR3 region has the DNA TGTGCCAGCAGCCAAGCCGGACGGAATTACGAGCAGTACTTC. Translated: CASSQAGRNYEQYF.

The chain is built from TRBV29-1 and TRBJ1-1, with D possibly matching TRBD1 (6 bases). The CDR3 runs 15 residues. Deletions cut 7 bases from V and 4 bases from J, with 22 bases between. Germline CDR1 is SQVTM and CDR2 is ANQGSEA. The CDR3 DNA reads TGCAGCGCAGCCGGGACACCCCAAAGCACCACTGAAGCTTTCTTT. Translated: CSAAGTPQSTTEAFF.

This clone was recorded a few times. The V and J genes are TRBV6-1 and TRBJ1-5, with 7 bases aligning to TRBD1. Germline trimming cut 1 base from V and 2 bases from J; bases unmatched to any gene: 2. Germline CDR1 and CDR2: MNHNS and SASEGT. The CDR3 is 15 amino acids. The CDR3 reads CASSEETGGNQPQHF. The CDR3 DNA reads TGTGCCAGCAGTGAAGAAACAGGGGGCAATCAGCCCCAGCATTTT.

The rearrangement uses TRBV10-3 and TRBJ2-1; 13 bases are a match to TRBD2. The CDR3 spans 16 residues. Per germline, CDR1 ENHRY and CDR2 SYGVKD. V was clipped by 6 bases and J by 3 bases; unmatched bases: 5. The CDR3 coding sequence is TGTGCCATCAGCGAGAGGACTAGCGGGGGCTACAATGAGCAGTTCTTC. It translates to CAISERTSGGYNEQFF.

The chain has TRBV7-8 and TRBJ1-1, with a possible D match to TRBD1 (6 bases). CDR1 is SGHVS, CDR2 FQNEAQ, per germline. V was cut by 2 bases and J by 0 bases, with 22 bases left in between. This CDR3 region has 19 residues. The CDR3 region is CASSLRAVGGLGMNTEAFF. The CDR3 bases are TGTGCCAGCAGCTTACGGGCCGTGGGGGGCCTCGGCATGAACACTGAAGCTTTCTTT.

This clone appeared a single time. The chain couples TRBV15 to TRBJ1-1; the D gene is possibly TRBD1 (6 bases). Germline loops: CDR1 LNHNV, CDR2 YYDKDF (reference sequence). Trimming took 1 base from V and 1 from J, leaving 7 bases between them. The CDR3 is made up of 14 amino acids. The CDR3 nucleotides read TGTGCCACCAGCAGAGGGACAGCGAACACTGAAGCTTTCTTT. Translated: CATSRGTANTEAFF.

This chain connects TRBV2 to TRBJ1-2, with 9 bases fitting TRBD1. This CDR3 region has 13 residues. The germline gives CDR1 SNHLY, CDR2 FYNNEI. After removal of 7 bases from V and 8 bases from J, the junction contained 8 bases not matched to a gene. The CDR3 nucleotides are TGTGCCAGCATCAGGGGACAGGGCGGGGGCTACACCTTC. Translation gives CASIRGQGGGYTF.